These T cell receptor beta chains were read from a single sample in a study of cytomegalovirus exposure and HLA in healthy donors. Repertoires were generated with immunoSEQ multiplex PCR, while TCRdb's copy carries only in-frame clones and drops some. The sample lists some 170,000 clones, more than 70% seen once, with approximately 1.4% in the top ten. The material sequenced was PBMCs. These TCRs come from a man in his sixties in good health and CMV-seronegative. Both conserved end residues are part of each CDR3. Fields, in order: clone size, V gene, D gene, J gene, CDR3 DNA, CDR3 protein. A D gene is named only where the DNA matches it firmly. Clone size, where shown, is once, few, many, or a class for clones that have expanded.

.	TRBV5-1	TRBD1	TRBJ2-5	TGCGCCAGCAACGCCGGGACAGGGGAAGAGACCCAGTACTTC	CASNAGTGEETQYF
.	TRBV6-5	.	TRBJ1-2	TGTGCCAGCAGTTACTCGATCGGAGGTTCCTATGGCTACACCTTC	CASSYSIGGSYGYTF
.	TRBV10-3	.	TRBJ1-2	TGTGCCATCAGTGAGTCAACCCAGGGTATCTATGGCTACACCTTC	CAISESTQGIYGYTF
.	TRBV6-1	TRBD1	TRBJ2-7	TGTGCCAGCAGTGAACAGGGGGTCGAGCAGTACTTC	CASSEQGVEQYF
few	TRBV7-2	TRBD2	TRBJ2-1	TGTGCCAGCAGCTCAACTAGCGCGTTATACAATGAGCAGTTCTTC	CASSSTSALYNEQFF
.	TRBV27	.	TRBJ1-3	TGTGCCAGCAGACCCGGACAGTTTGGAAACACCATATATTTT	CASRPGQFGNTIYF
.	TRBV6-5	.	TRBJ1-1	TGTGCCAGCAGAAGGACGGGAACGAACACTGAAGCTTTCTTT	CASRRTGTNTEAFF
once	TRBV4-3	TRBD2	TRBJ2-3	TGCGCCAGCAGCCAAGACGGGACTAACACAGATACGCAGTATTTT	CASSQDGTNTDTQYF
.	TRBV28	TRBD1	TRBJ1-1	TGTGCCAGCAGGATCACAGGGGAGGCTGAAGCTTTCTTT	CASRITGEAEAFF
.	TRBV11-2	TRBD2	TRBJ2-4	TGTGCCAGCAGCTTTCTTAAAGACGGGAGGGCCAGGGAAAACATTCAGTACTTC	CASSFLKDGRARENIQYF
.	TRBV5-4	.	TRBJ2-3	TGTGCCAGCAGCACCCAAAGGGGGTATGTGGCAGATACGCAGTATTTT	CASSTQRGYVADTQYF
.	TRBV7-9	TRBD2	TRBJ2-2	TGTTCCAGCAGCTTAGGAGGACTAGCGGGAATTGCCGGGGAGCTGTTTTTT	CSSSLGGLAGIAGELFF
once	TRBV16	TRBD1	TRBJ1-2	TGTGCCAGCAGCCGGGACAGGTCTAACTATGGCTACACCTTC	CASSRDRSNYGYTF
.	TRBV9	.	TRBJ1-2	TGTGCCAGCAGCGCACACCCAGGGACACCCAACTATGGCTACACCTTC	CASSAHPGTPNYGYTF
few	TRBV7-9	.	TRBJ2-4	TGTTCCAGCAGCACAACAGTAGTAGGGGCTCCTAAAGCCAAAAACATTCAGTACTTC	CSSSTTVVGAPKAKNIQYF
.	TRBV27	.	TRBJ1-5	TGTGCCAGCAGTTGGATGCGGGGCAATCAGCCCCAGCATTTT	CASSWMRGNQPQHF
.	TRBV19	TRBD1	TRBJ2-7	TGTGCCACCCGATCGGGACAGGTGGGCTACGAGCAGTACTTC	CATRSGQVGYEQYF
.	TRBV11-2	.	TRBJ2-7	TGTGCCAGCAGCTCGGACACGTCCTACGAGCAGTACTTC	CASSSDTSYEQYF
.	TRBV29-1	TRBD1	TRBJ2-7	TGCAGCGTTGCTTGGTGGGACAGGGGGTACGAGCAGTACTTC	CSVAWWDRGYEQYF
once	TRBV4-2	TRBD1	TRBJ2-1	TGTGCCAGCAGCCAAGAAAAGGGGGCGGCCTACAATGAGCAGTTCTTC	CASSQEKGAAYNEQFF
.	TRBV10-1	TRBD2	TRBJ2-7	TGCGCCAGCAGTGGAAGTCGCGGGAGTCTATACGAGCAGTACTTC	CASSGSRGSLYEQYF
.	TRBV5-4	.	TRBJ2-2	TGTGCCAGCAGCTTGGGGCACGCGAACACCGGGGAGCTGTTTTTT	CASSLGHANTGELFF
.	TRBV19	.	TRBJ1-2	TGTGCCAGTAGTGCCAGGGTGTTAGAGGGCTACACCTTC	CASSARVLEGYTF
.	TRBV4-3	TRBD1	TRBJ2-5	TGCGCCAGCAGCCAGCGCAGGGGGCAAGAGACCCAGTACTTC	CASSQRRGQETQYF
few	TRBV6-6	.	TRBJ1-5	TGTGCCAGCAAGGTCCAGGACTATCAGCCCCAGCATTTT	CASKVQDYQPQHF
.	TRBV7-9	.	TRBJ2-5	TGTGCCAGCAGGCAAGGCTCAGGTGGGGAGACCCAGTACTTC	CASRQGSGGETQYF
.	TRBV29-1	.	TRBJ1-6	TGCAGCGTTGTACAGGGAGATAATTCACCCCTCCACTTT	CSVVQGDNSPLHF
.	TRBV11-3	.	TRBJ1-4	TGTGCCAGCAGGCCCGGGAGGGATAATGAAAAACTGTTTTTT	CASRPGRDNEKLFF
few	TRBV6-5	.	TRBJ2-2	TGTGCCAGCAGTTCGGGGTGGACCGGGGAGCTGTTTTTT	CASSSGWTGELFF
once	TRBV6-1	.	TRBJ1-1	TGTGCCAGCAGTGAAGCGCTAGTCGGTGGCCGGGGGTCGCTTTCTTTT	CASSEALVGGRGSLSF
once	TRBV28	TRBD2	TRBJ2-3	TGTGCCAGCAGGCAAATCACTAGCGGGGGAAGGGCAGATACGCAGTATTTT	CASRQITSGGRADTQYF
.	TRBV9	TRBD1	TRBJ2-7	TGTGCCAGCAGCGTAGAGGGACAGGGGGCCCTACAGTACTTC	CASSVEGQGALQYF
few	TRBV7-2	TRBD1	TRBJ2-3	TGTGCCAGCAGCTTGGGACAGGGGTGGGCAGATACGCAGTATTTT	CASSLGQGWADTQYF
once	TRBV7-9	TRBD2	TRBJ2-7	TGTGCCAGCAGCTTAGTTGCGGGAGTGGGCGAGCAGTACTTC	CASSLVAGVGEQYF
few	TRBV5-6	.	TRBJ2-7	TGTGCCAGCAGCTTCTTGTACGAGCAGTACTTC	CASSFLYEQYF
once	TRBV5-5	TRBD1	TRBJ1-4	TGTGCCAGCAGCCTGACAGGGCGTGAAAAACTGTTTTTT	CASSLTGREKLFF
.	TRBV6-1	TRBD1	TRBJ2-7	TGTGCCAGCAGTGCCTCCGGGACAGGGGCCTACGAGCAGTACTTC	CASSASGTGAYEQYF
.	TRBV6-4	TRBD2	TRBJ2-3	TGTGCCAGCAGTGACACGGGACTAGCGGGGGCAGATACGCAGTATTTT	CASSDTGLAGADTQYF
.	TRBV7-2	TRBD2	TRBJ2-3	TGTGCCAGCAGCGCGCTGGGTGCTAGCGGGAGTGCTAGCACAGATACGCAGTATTTT	CASSALGASGSASTDTQYF
few	TRBV11-2	.	TRBJ2-2	TGTGCCAGCAAGGAGCCGAACACCGGGGAGCTGTTTTTT	CASKEPNTGELFF
.	TRBV7-2	TRBD1	TRBJ2-5	TGTGCCAGCCGCAGGGGGCGGGAAGAGACCCAGTACTTC	CASRRGREETQYF
.	TRBV7-2	TRBD2	TRBJ2-4	TGTGCCAGCAGCTCTAGCGGGGGGGCCAAAAACATTCAGTACTTC	CASSSSGGAKNIQYF
.	TRBV29-1	.	TRBJ1-1	TGCAGCGTTGTTCCAGTTTTCGTGAACACTGAAGCTTTCTTT	CSVVPVFVNTEAFF
few	TRBV6-5	.	TRBJ2-1	TGTGCCAGCAGTTACGACCAGGGAGGCTACAATGAGCAGTTCTTC	CASSYDQGGYNEQFF
.	TRBV6-4	TRBD2	TRBJ2-7	TGTGCCAGCCTCTCCGGGGGTAGCGGGACCTACGAGCAGTACTTC	CASLSGGSGTYEQYF